Ten or more counts support the clone carrying this T cell receptor (beta chain). No antigen is known for it. MiXCR was run by TCRdb on the 5' RACE reads, yielding one entry per CDR3 protein. This table holds 100,000 to 110,000 distinct CDR3 sequences, 3.5% to 5% found once. As for time point: sample taken at primary tumor resection. The donors, about 78 patients with untreated early-stage non-small cell lung cancer, provided the samples. Whole RNA obtained from tumor, nontumor lung or frozen PBMC underwent sequencing without sorting. The data belong to a study of spatial heterogeneity in lung cancer. Turning to the study itself: A strong correlation was found between TCR transcript counts in tumor regions and a T cell module score derived from matched bulk RNA-seq. Study observations and caveats: Tumor mutation count correlated with how many alpha and beta TCRs expanded intratumorally.

The germline V and J ends were trimmed by 5 bases and 2 bases, with 19 bases remaining between them. CDR1 and CDR2 from the germline V gene are MGHDK and SYGVNS. The CDR3 spans 16 residues. The receptor was isolated from a male donor with early-stage non-small cell lung cancer. The source material was lung tumor tissue, sampled at surgery. The chain employs TRBV25-1 and TRBJ2-7; D is perhaps TRBD2 (6 bases). CDR3 in amino acids: CASSQGTLAPTYEQYF. CDR3 nucleotide sequence: TGTGCCAGCAGTCAAGGGACCCTAGCGCCGACCTACGAGCAGTACTTC.